The 20 T cell receptor beta chains below were found in one sample sequenced in a study of memory CD4+ T cells and cytomegalovirus serostatus. Single viable CD3+CD4+CD8-CD45RO+ cells were sorted as the memory CD4+ T cells. Assay used: immunoSEQ multiplex PCR; TCRdb lists only in-frame clones, some missing. The table includes roughly 60,000 clones, 81% detected once. Sequences were obtained from memory CD4+ T cells from blood. Source of these receptors: an adult in good health and CMV-seronegative.

The sample holds one count of this clone. The chain joins TRBV4-1 to TRBJ2-5, with a tentative D call TRBD2 (6 bases). The end of the DNA is better explained by TRBJ2-7, so the J call may be wrong. There are 14 residues in the CDR3. The V gene's germline CDR1 is MGHRA and CDR2 YSYEKL. The CDR3 loop reads CASTPWGDMGEQYF. The CDR3 DNA reads TGCGCCAGCACCCCTTGGGGGGATATGGGCGAGCAGTACTTC.

The chain recombines TRBV19 with TRBJ1-2; the D gene is possibly TRBD1 (6 bases). The germline V gene encodes CDR1 LNHDA and CDR2 SQIVND (reference sequence). Trimming shortened V by 5 bases and J by 2 bases, and 15 bases separated the two germline ends. The CDR3 is 15 amino acids. CDR3 DNA: TGTGCCAGTAGTTTCGAGGACAGCAGGAACTATGGCTACACCTTC. This sequence encodes CASSFEDSRNYGYTF.

The CDR3, as DNA: TGTGCCAGCAGTTACGCGGGACTAGATCAGTACGAGCAGTACTTC. It is translated as CASSYAGLDQYEQYF. This chain connects TRBV4-2 to TRBJ2-7; 8 nucleotides agree with TRBD2. The trim removed 6 bases at V and 4 bases at J, leaving 11 bases unmatched. Germline V gives CDR1 LGHNA, CDR2 YNFKEQ. The CDR3 covers 15 residues.

The chain carries TRBV19 and TRBJ1-1, with a possible D match to TRBD1 (5 bases). Between the trimmed V and J ends, which lost 9 bases and 1 base, there was a span of 21 bases. Germline V gives CDR1 LNHDA, CDR2 SQIVND (reference sequence). CDR3 size: 16 residues. The CDR3 here is CASRDPGYSKNTEAFF. CDR3 in DNA: TGTGCCAGCAGGGATCCAGGGTACTCCAAGAACACTGAAGCTTTCTTT.

This chain uses TRBV6-5 with TRBJ1-2; D is perhaps TRBD1 (6 bases). This CDR3 is built from 13 residues. CDR1 is MNHEY and CDR2 is SVGAGI in the germline V gene. The V gene lost 6 bases and the J gene lost 14 bases, with 22 bases spanning the gap. The CDR3 coding sequence is TGTGCCAGCAGAGCCTTGGGGGCCCCACGGGGGACCTTC. This encodes CASRALGAPRGTF.

The sample holds a few counts of this clone. The V call is TRBV2, the J call TRBJ2-2; D is uncertain. CDR3 length: 13 amino acids. V lost 6 bases, J lost 2 bases, and 7 bases lay in between. CDR1 and CDR2 (germline): SNHLY, FYNNEI. The CDR3 protein is CASRDRNTGELFF. The DNA of the CDR3 is TGTGCCAGCAGGGATAGAAACACCGGGGAGCTGTTTTTT.

This clone appeared once. The V and J genes are TRBV28 and TRBJ2-6, with 11 bases that match TRBD1. Germline CDR1 is MDHEN and CDR2 is SYDVKM. The J segment lost 1 base and the V segment lost 6 bases, leaving 8 bases of the junction unmatched. The CDR3 is 18 residues long. This chain's CDR3 is CASRKDRGRWSGANVLTF. The CDR3 coding sequence is TGTGCCAGCAGGAAGGACAGGGGGCGCTGGTCTGGGGCCAACGTCCTGACTTTC.

The V call is TRBV5-1, the J call TRBJ2-7; possibly TRBD1 or TRBD2 for D (6 bases each). The CDR3 loop spans 15 amino acids. Deletions cut 0 bases from V and 0 bases from J, with 10 bases between. Germline values: CDR1 SGHRS, CDR2 YFSETQ. The CDR3 sequence is CASSLVPGASYEQYF. CDR3 coding DNA: TGCGCCAGCAGCTTGGTCCCGGGGGCCTCCTACGAGCAGTACTTC. Full variable domain (rest looked up from reference TRBV5-1 and TRBJ2-7): KAGVTQTPRYLIKTRGQQVTLSCSPISGHRSVSWYQQTPGQGLQFLFEYFSETQRNKGNFPGRFSGRQFSNSRSEMNVSTLELGDSALYLCASSLVPGASYEQYFGPGTRLTVT.

The genes are TRBV5-1 and TRBJ1-2; no definite D call. V lost 5 bases, J lost 3 bases, and 11 bases lay in between. CDR1 is SGHRS and CDR2 is YFSETQ in the germline V gene. The CDR3 sequence is 13 residues long. For the CDR3, the DNA is TGCGCCAGCAGGGAGGGCTTGGACTATGGCTACACCTTC. This encodes CASREGLDYGYTF.

The chain couples TRBV4-1 to TRBJ1-1; a weak D match, TRBD1 (6 bases). V was shortened by 3 bases and J by 6 bases, with 32 bases between the two germline ends. Germline-derived CDR1 and CDR2 are MGHRA and YSYEKL. CDR3 size: 20 residues. As DNA, the CDR3 is TGCGCCAGCAGCCAGGATCTTAGACAGGACAACCTATACTTCACGGCTGAAGCTTTCTTT. This encodes CASSQDLRQDNLYFTAEAFF.

The CDR3 sequence is CAWSAWSGLAGDPAGELFF. The CDR3 bases are TGTGCCTGGAGTGCCTGGAGCGGCCTAGCGGGAGATCCGGCCGGGGAGCTGTTTTTT. The chain carries TRBV30 and TRBJ2-2, with TRBD2 matching over 10 bases. This CDR3 contains 19 residues. Germline assignment: CDR1 GTSNPN and CDR2 SVGIG (reference sequence). Trimming took 1 base from V and 6 from J; bases not matched to a gene: 17.

CDR3 sequence: CASSEGPLIGGEQFF. CDR3 in DNA: TGTGCCAGCAGTGAGGGACCTTTAATTGGGGGTGAGCAGTTCTTC. The V call is TRBV2, the J call TRBJ2-1, with D perhaps assigned TRBD1 or TRBD2 (5 bases each). The germline V and J ends were trimmed by 3 bases and 9 bases, with 18 bases remaining between them. Germline CDR1 reads SNHLY; CDR2 reads FYNNEI. The CDR3 is made up of 15 amino acids.

The chain recombines TRBV19 with TRBJ1-6; D is uncertain. In germline, CDR1 is LNHDA, CDR2 SQIVND (reference sequence). CDR3 length equals 14 residues. Trimming removed 4 bases at V and 8 bases at J, with 12 bases between. The CDR3 sequence: CASSKTGRDSPLHF. The CDR3 DNA reads TGTGCCAGTAGTAAGACGGGGAGGGATTCACCCCTCCACTTT.

The gene calls are TRBV7-6 and TRBJ1-4; D unclear. Trimming took 1 base from V and 6 from J, leaving 3 bases between them. CDR1 is SGHVS, CDR2 FNYEAQ, per germline. CDR3 length: 12 residues. The CDR3 reads CASSLVDEKLFF. CDR3 DNA sequence: TGTGCCAGCAGCTTAGTGGATGAAAAACTGTTTTTT.

The rearrangement links TRBV7-2 to TRBJ2-7, with no clear D. There are 14 residues in the CDR3. Germline V CDR1 and CDR2: SGHTA, FQGNSA. V shed 6 bases and J shed 0 bases, with 12 bases lying between them. The CDR3 DNA is TGTGCCAGCAGTCAAACTCTAAGCTCCTACGAGCAGTACTTC. Its protein is CASSQTLSSYEQYF.

This chain connects TRBV9 to TRBJ2-2; D perhaps matches TRBD2 (6 bases). V was clipped by 5 bases and J by 4 bases, with 15 bases between them. Germline CDR1 SGDLS, CDR2 YYNGEE. CDR3 length: 15 residues. The CDR3 coding sequence is TGTGCCAGCAGGCCGGGAGTTGTCGGCACCGGGGAGCTGTTTTTT. This sequence encodes CASRPGVVGTGELFF.

This clone was seen only a few times. The rearrangement links TRBV30 to TRBJ1-5; 9 bases map to TRBD1. In germline, CDR1 is GTSNPN, CDR2 SVGIG (reference sequence). The CDR3 consists of 14 residues. Germline trimming cut 4 bases from V and 11 bases from J; bases unmatched to any gene: 12. The CDR3 loop reads CAWNTGTGYSAQHF. The DNA for the CDR3 is TGTGCCTGGAATACCGGGACAGGGTATTCAGCCCAGCATTTT.

This chain uses TRBV18 with TRBJ1-4, with a tentative D call TRBD1 (5 bases). This CDR3 is 15 amino acids long. Germline-derived CDR1 and CDR2 are KGHSH and LQKENI. V shed 3 bases and J shed 4 bases, with 12 bases lying between them. The DNA of the CDR3 is TGTGCCAGCTCACCTTCACAGGACTATAATGAAAAACTGTTTTTT. Translation: CASSPSQDYNEKLFF.

The chain combines TRBV7-2 with TRBJ1-1, with TRBD1 as a possible D gene (6 bases). Germline CDR1 reads SGHTA; CDR2 reads FQGNSA. This CDR3 spans 14 amino acids. V lost 1 base to trimming and J lost 5 bases, with 11 bases between them. CDR3 nucleotides: TGTGCCAGCAGCTTAGTACCTAGGGGGACTGAAGCTTTCTTT. This translates into CASSLVPRGTEAFF.

The chain uses TRBV19 and TRBJ2-1; 12 bases fit TRBD2. CDR1 and CDR2 from the germline V gene are LNHDA and SQIVND (reference sequence). The junction had 13 bases not matched to a gene; V was cut back by 1 base and J by 6 bases. The CDR3 runs to 19 residues. CDR3 sequence: CASSIGLAGVLRGGNEQFF. CDR3 nucleotides: TGTGCCAGTAGTATAGGACTAGCGGGAGTTCTAAGAGGGGGCAATGAGCAGTTCTTC.